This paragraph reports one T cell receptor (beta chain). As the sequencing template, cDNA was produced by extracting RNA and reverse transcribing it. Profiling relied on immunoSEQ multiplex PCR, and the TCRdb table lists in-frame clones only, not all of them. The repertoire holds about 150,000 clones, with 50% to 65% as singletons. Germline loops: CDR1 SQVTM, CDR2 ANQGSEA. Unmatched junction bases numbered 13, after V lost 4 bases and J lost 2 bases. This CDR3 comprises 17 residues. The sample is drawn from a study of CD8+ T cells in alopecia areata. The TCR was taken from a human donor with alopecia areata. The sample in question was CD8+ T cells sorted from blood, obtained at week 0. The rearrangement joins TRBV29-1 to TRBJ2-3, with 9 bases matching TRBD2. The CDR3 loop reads CSVVSPQAGGSTDTQYF. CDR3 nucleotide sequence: TGCAGCGTTGTATCCCCTCAAGCGGGGGGTTCCACAGATACGCAGTATTTT.